This TCR beta chain was obtained from a study of T-cell reconstitution after alpha-beta-depleted transplantation in children. Whole-study findings and limits: Surviving recipient T cells and intrathymic progenitors accounted for some patients' high TCRbeta diversity at day 60. T-cell counts and diversity at one year post-transplant came mainly from newly produced T cells.

The CDR3 is made up of 16 amino acids. Trimming removed 3 bases at V and 0 bases at J, with 15 bases between. The germline V gene encodes CDR1 DFQATT and CDR2 SNEGSKA (reference sequence). For TCRbeta, the library was prepared with unique molecular identifiers. TCRdb redid the calling of the PCR reads with MiXCR, one entry per CDR3 protein. This table has about a million distinct CDR3 sequences, under 30% appearing once. This clonotype was seen a handful of times. Its target is unknown. The source of this sequence is a boy under three years old who had a stem cell transplant for SCID, so the T cells may come from the graft donor. This specimen was PBMCs, mostly from graft donor cells, taken 360 days after TCRalphabeta/CD19-depleted stem cell transplant. The chain carries TRBV20-1 and TRBJ1-5, with D possibly TRBD1 on 6 matching bases. CDR3 protein: CSARGGSKYSNQPQHF. The DNA for the CDR3 is TGCAGTGCTAGGGGGGGCAGTAAATATAGCAATCAGCCCCAGCATTTT.